These 11 T cell receptor beta chains share one sample of origin, sequenced in a study of T cell responses to AZD1222 COVID-19 vaccine. Libraries were prepared by immunoSEQ multiplex PCR; TCRdb keeps only in-frame clonotypes and omits some of them. The sample lists 86,000 or so clones; just over 85% were seen once. The material was peripheral blood, obtained 28 days after the second AZD1222 dose. The source of these receptors is an adult who received the AZD1222 COVID-19 vaccine.

Only a few counts were recorded for this clone. The chain has TRBV7-3 and TRBJ1-1; 7 bases are shared with TRBD1. This CDR3 is 15 amino acids long. V gave up 1 base and J gave up 5 bases; unmatched junction bases: 7. Germline loops: CDR1 SGHTA, CDR2 FQGTGA. CDR3 sequence reads: CASSLIAQGETEAFF. In DNA, the CDR3 is TGTGCCAGCAGCTTAATTGCCCAGGGGGAAACTGAAGCTTTCTTT.

This clone was seen a few times. This chain connects TRBV3-1 (or the pseudogene TRBV3-2) to TRBJ2-7; 7 bases map to TRBD1. The V segment lost 1 base and the J segment 3 bases; nucleotides outside the gene matches: 6. Germline CDR1 and CDR2: LGHDT and YNNKEL (reference sequence). CDR3 size: 15 residues. DNA of the CDR3: TGTGCCAGCAGCCAAGCACCGGGACAGTTCTACGAGCAGTACTTC. Its protein is CASSQAPGQFYEQYF.

The chain couples TRBV12-3 or TRBV12-4 to TRBJ2-2; 7 bases are shared with TRBD2. The CDR3 covers 13 residues. V shed 6 bases and J 7 bases; nucleotides not matched to a gene: 5. The CDR3 DNA reads as TGTGCCAGCAGCCTATTAGCGGGCGGGGAGCTGTTTTTT. Translating it yields CASSLLAGGELFF.

The CDR3 nucleotides read TGCGCCAGCAGTGTCGGGGCCTACGAGCAGTACTTC. Amino acids: CASSVGAYEQYF. The V call is TRBV10-1, the J call TRBJ2-7; possibly TRBD2 for D (5 bases). Trimming pared 4 bases from V and 2 bases from J, leaving 6 bases between. The V gene's germline CDR1 is WNHNN and CDR2 SYGVQD (reference sequence). The length of the CDR3 is 12 residues.

This clone was detected only a few times. V usage is TRBV6-2 or TRBV6-3 and J usage is TRBJ2-2, with unresolved D. Trimming pared 2 bases from V and 5 bases from J, leaving 15 bases between. From germline, CDR1 is MNHEY and CDR2 SVGEGT. This CDR3 spans 16 amino acids. The CDR3 loop is CASSYVRFPGTGELFF. The CDR3 bases are TGTGCCAGCAGTTACGTACGGTTCCCTGGGACCGGGGAGCTGTTTTTT.

The table lists this clone with a few counts. The V call is TRBV7-8, the J call TRBJ1-6; 9 nucleotides align to TRBD1. CDR1 and CDR2 (germline): SGHVS, FQNEAQ. The CDR3 consists of 14 residues. V gave up 5 bases and J gave up 9 bases; unmatched junction bases: 5. In DNA, the CDR3 is TGTGCCAGCAGCATGACAGGGGGGATTTCACCCCTCCACTTT. Protein sequence: CASSMTGGISPLHF. The full variable domain, rest sourced from reference TRBV7-8 and TRBJ1-6, is GAGVSQSPRYKVAKRGQDVALRCDPISGHVSLFWYQQALGQGPEFLTYFQNEAQLDKSGLPSDRFFAERPEGSVSTLKIQRTQQEDSAVYLCASSMTGGISPLHFGNGTRLTVT.

The rearrangement joins TRBV5-1 to TRBJ1-4, with 8 bases identical to TRBD1. Per the germline V gene, CDR1 is SGHRS and CDR2 is YFSETQ. This CDR3 contains 16 residues. V gave up 2 bases and J gave up 8 bases; unmatched junction bases: 11. CDR3: CASSFDRGWGGEKLFF. The DNA of the CDR3 is TGCGCCAGCAGCTTCGACAGGGGCTGGGGAGGGGAAAAACTGTTTTTT.

The CDR3 spells CASSRLGQGAGYGYTF. CDR3 DNA: TGCGCCAGCAGCCGACTCGGGCAGGGGGCCGGCTATGGCTACACCTTC. This chain joins TRBV5-1 and TRBJ1-2; TRBD1 aligns across 8 bases. The CDR3 spans 16 residues. Per germline, CDR1 SGHRS and CDR2 YFSETQ. The V segment lost 4 bases and the J segment 4 bases; nucleotides outside the gene matches: 12.

The chain combines TRBV29-1 with TRBJ2-6; 7 bases match TRBD1. The CDR3 spans 14 residues. Germline assignment: CDR1 SQVTM and CDR2 ANQGSEA. The trim removed 5 bases at V and 0 bases at J, leaving 1 base unmatched. CDR3 in DNA: TGCAGCGTTTACAGGGGCTCTGGGGCCAACGTCCTGACTTTC. It yields the protein CSVYRGSGANVLTF.

In its sample, this clone was seen a few times. The rearrangement links TRBV6-5 to TRBJ1-1; D gene ambiguous. This CDR3 has 13 residues. V was cut by 9 bases and J by 0 bases, with 11 bases left in between. Germline lookup yields CDR1 MNHEY and CDR2 SVGAGI. CDR3 protein: CASSTSMNTEAFF. The CDR3 DNA reads TGTGCCAGTTCGACAAGCATGAACACTGAAGCTTTCTTT.

The rearrangement uses TRBV28 and TRBJ2-2; tentatively, D is TRBD1 (6 bases). This CDR3 contains 15 residues. V was clipped by 6 bases and J by 5 bases, with 16 bases between them. Germline V CDR1 and CDR2: MDHEN, SYDVKM. CDR3 in DNA: TGTGCCAGCAGCGATGGGGGCGCGGGTACCGGGGAGCTGTTTTTT. Protein: CASSDGGAGTGELFF.